This T cell receptor (beta chain) comes out of a study of blood T cell repertoires in COVID-19. Turning to the study itself: The cDNA or gDNA used as material had been derived from T cells, B-cell-depleted T cells, or PBMCs.

In the original analysis: The assay estimated nucleated cells by amplifying reference gene primers. This table comes from immunoSEQ multiplex PCR, and its TCRdb copy is limited to in-frame clones, with some not included. Clone size and the V and J calls come from that table; the DNA yielded D and trimming. Seen here are fewer than 450,000 clones, roughly 87% observed once, and the top ten hold around 0.6%. V trimming: 4 bases; J trimming: 1 base; junction bases outside the gene matches: 8. The length of the CDR3 is 16 residues. The germline CDR1 and CDR2 sequences are MNHNS and SASEGT. Recruits, aged roughly 18 to 90 years, lived in 20 to 30 US areas. Participants' own reports of clinical history determined their cohort assignment. This clone was found once.

The material sequenced was PBMCs or T cells enriched from blood (not recorded which). This sequence joins TRBV6-1 and TRBJ1-1, with 8 bases identical to TRBD1. The sequence came from a man aged 18 to 29 who had recovered from COVID-19. The CDR3 spells CASSVRLGTGNTEAFF. Written as DNA, the CDR3 is TGTGCCAGCAGTGTTCGTTTAGGGACAGGGAACACTGAAGCTTTCTTT.